Presented here are 24 T cell receptor beta chains from one specimen sequenced in a study of cytomegalovirus exposure and HLA in healthy donors (dated by TCRdb to the late 2010s). Libraries were constructed by the immunoSEQ multiplex PCR assay. The multiplex PCR relied on a mix of 60 forward primers for TCR Vbeta segments and 13 reverse primers for TCR Jbeta segments. Drawn from immuneACCESS, this table holds only the in-frame rearrangements with V and J called that TCRdb kept. Clones are partly lost; checked studies trace under half to an unresolved V gene and leave the rest unexplained. The sample table lists about 200,000 clones, 80% to 85% of them with a count of one. The top ten clones comprise about 1.7% of the sample. Sample: PBMCs. The receptors here all came from a woman aged 18-29 years in good health and CMV-seronegative.

The chain carries TRBV7-2 and TRBJ2-7; D perhaps matches TRBD1 (6 bases). CDR1 is SGHTA, CDR2 FQGNSA, per germline. V lost 6 bases and J 6 bases, leaving 15 bases between the germline ends. The CDR3 is made up of 13 amino acids. The CDR3 loop is CASRPTQGGEQYF. The CDR3 nucleotides are TGTGCCAGCAGGCCAACACAGGGTGGCGAGCAGTACTTC.

This chain links TRBV5-1 with TRBJ2-3, with a weak D call TRBD1 (6 bases). Looked up from germline, CDR1 is SGHRS and CDR2 is YFSETQ. Trimming removed 3 bases from V and 3 bases from J, with 11 bases in between. The CDR3 totals 14 residues. The CDR3 nucleotides are TGCGCCAGCAGCTACATACAGGGTACAGATACGCAGTATTTT. This codes for CASSYIQGTDTQYF. The complete variable domain, with remaining parts taken from reference TRBV5-1 and TRBJ2-3, reads KAGVTQTPRYLIKTRGQQVTLSCSPISGHRSVSWYQQTPGQGLQFLFEYFSETQRNKGNFPGRFSGRQFSNSRSEMNVSTLELGDSALYLCASSYIQGTDTQYFGPGTRLTVL.

V gene TRBV7-9 combines with J gene TRBJ2-1; TRBD2 matches 14 bases. The J segment lost 6 bases and the V segment lost 3 bases, leaving 7 bases of the junction unmatched. The CDR3 is made up of 17 amino acids. From germline, CDR1 is SEHNR and CDR2 FQNEAQ (reference sequence). The CDR3 reads CASSLGTSGSLGNEQFF. The CDR3 DNA sequence: TGTGCCAGCAGCTTGGGGACTAGCGGGAGCCTGGGCAATGAGCAGTTCTTC.

CDR3 amino acids: CASRTGGSHYEQYF. The CDR3 DNA reads TGTGCCAGCAGGACAGGGGGAAGCCACTACGAGCAGTACTTC. The chain employs TRBV28 and TRBJ2-5; TRBD1 matches 9 bases. Gene TRBJ2-7 matches the end of the DNA better, so the J call may be wrong. Per the germline V gene, CDR1 is MDHEN and CDR2 is SYDVKM. CDR3 length: 14 amino acids.

This clone was picked up one time. The chain recombines TRBV4-3 with TRBJ1-2; TRBD1 matches at 8 bases. Trimming took 0 bases from V and 5 from J; bases not matched to a gene: 11. The germline V gene has CDR1 LGHNA and CDR2 YSLEER. The CDR3 is 17 amino acids. Here the CDR3 reads CASSQDGWDRRFYGYTF. DNA of the CDR3: TGCGCCAGCAGCCAAGATGGTTGGGACAGGCGATTTTATGGCTACACCTTC.

V gene TRBV9 combines with J gene TRBJ1-3; the match to TRBD1 covers 9 bases. The CDR3 totals 14 residues. CDR1 is SGDLS and CDR2 is YYNGEE in the germline V gene. With V trimmed by 7 bases and J by 7 bases, 9 bases remained unmatched. The CDR3 nucleotides read TGTGCCAGCGGCGGACACAGGGGGCGGAACACCATATATTTT. Translation: CASGGHRGRNTIYF.

The genes are TRBV5-1 and TRBJ1-4; no clear D gene. The CDR3 is made up of 13 amino acids. Trimming took off 4 bases at V and 7 bases at J, with 11 bases between the two ends. Looked up from germline, CDR1 is SGHRS and CDR2 is YFSETQ. CDR3: CASSKGRVEKLFF. CDR3 DNA: TGCGCCAGCAGCAAAGGGAGGGTTGAAAAACTGTTTTTT.

The genes are TRBV7-9 and TRBJ2-7; TRBD2 matches 9 bases. There are 16 residues in the CDR3. The J segment lost 0 bases and the V segment lost 4 bases, leaving 7 bases of the junction unmatched. The germline V gene encodes CDR1 SEHNR and CDR2 FQNEAQ (reference sequence). CDR3 sequence (DNA): TGTGCCAGCAGCTCCTCTAGCGGGACCCTCTCCTACGAGCAGTACTTC. Its translation: CASSSSSGTLSYEQYF.

The gene calls are TRBV5-4 and TRBJ2-7, with 9 positions matching TRBD2. The length of the CDR3 is 14 residues. The junction had 7 bases not matched to a gene; V was cut back by 4 bases and J by 5 bases. Germline assignment: CDR1 SGHNT and CDR2 YYREEE (reference sequence). Here the CDR3 DNA reads TGTGCCAGCAGCCTCTTCCCTAGCGGGAACGAGCAGTACGTC. It codes for CASSLFPSGNEQYV.

This chain uses TRBV28 with TRBJ2-1, with TRBD2 identical over 8 bases. CDR1 MDHEN and CDR2 SYDVKM come from the germline V gene. With 6 bases clipped from V and 7 bases from J, the junction kept 11 bases outside the gene matches. This CDR3 has 15 amino acids. CDR3 amino acids: CASSPQAGGKNEQFF. CDR3 in DNA: TGTGCCAGCAGCCCTCAGGCGGGAGGTAAAAATGAGCAGTTCTTC.

The gene calls are TRBV4-1 and TRBJ2-6, with TRBD1 matching over 9 bases. Germline trimming cut 4 bases from V and 1 base from J; bases unmatched to any gene: 14. CDR3 length equals 20 residues. Per germline, CDR1 MGHRA and CDR2 YSYEKL. The CDR3 sequence: CASSRDPYGQGPSGANVLTF. CDR3 DNA: TGCGCCAGCAGCCGAGACCCCTACGGACAGGGGCCTTCTGGGGCCAACGTCCTGACTTTC.

V and J are TRBV7-9 and TRBJ1-1; weak D call: TRBD1 (5 bases). Looked up from germline, CDR1 is SEHNR and CDR2 is FQNEAQ (reference sequence). Trimming took 4 bases from V and 3 from J, leaving 15 bases between them. The CDR3 is 15 residues long. Here the CDR3 reads CASSSHSGLYTEAFF. The CDR3, as DNA: TGTGCCAGCAGCTCACACTCGGGACTGTACACTGAAGCTTTCTTT.

This clone was observed a single time. This chain links TRBV7-2 with TRBJ2-3; tentative D call: TRBD2 (6 bases). Per the germline V gene, CDR1 is SGHTA and CDR2 is FQGNSA. V was pared by 5 bases and J by 4 bases, with 16 bases between. The CDR3 spans 15 residues. The chain's CDR3 is CASSDNGGAPDTQYF. For the CDR3, the DNA is TGTGCCAGCAGCGATAACGGGGGAGCCCCAGATACGCAGTATTTT.

J is TRBJ1-2 and V is TRBV7-2, with D uncertain. The V gene lost 5 bases and the J gene lost 8 bases, with 12 bases spanning the gap. Germline loops: CDR1 SGHTA, CDR2 FQGNSA. The CDR3 runs 12 residues. This CDR3 reads CASSREEKGYTF. The DNA for the CDR3 is TGTGCCAGCAGCCGTGAGGAAAAGGGCTACACCTTC.

This chain connects TRBV29-1 to TRBJ2-1; D is perhaps TRBD2 (5 bases). Germline CDR1 reads SQVTM; CDR2 reads ANQGSEA. V shed 2 bases and J shed 3 bases, with 5 bases lying between them. The CDR3 extends over 12 amino acids. The CDR3 DNA is TGCAGCGTTGAAAGCGGCTACAATGAGCAGTTCTTC. Translated: CSVESGYNEQFF.

The gene calls are TRBV27 and TRBJ1-6, with TRBD1 matching over 11 bases. J gave up 7 bases and V 3 bases, and 5 bases lay outside the gene matches. This CDR3 region has 16 residues. Germline CDR1 reads MNHEY; CDR2 reads SMNVEV (reference sequence). The CDR3 bases are TGTGCCAGCAGTTTCTCCCGGACAGGGGGCAATTCACCCCTCCACTTT. It specifies CASSFSRTGGNSPLHF.

V is TRBV6-6 and J is TRBJ1-2; TRBD1 agrees at 8 bases. This CDR3 comprises 11 residues. Germline trimming cut 10 bases from V and 7 bases from J; bases unmatched to any gene: 5. The V gene's germline CDR1 is MNHNY and CDR2 SVGAGI (reference sequence). The CDR3 reads CATSTGGGYTF. The DNA of the CDR3 is TGTGCCACAAGTACAGGGGGTGGCTACACCTTC.

V is TRBV2 and J is TRBJ1-1; TRBD1 agrees at 9 bases. The V gene end was trimmed by 3 bases and the J gene end by 4 bases; junction bases not matched to a gene: 15. The CDR3 loop spans 18 amino acids. Germline V CDR1 and CDR2: SNHLY, FYNNEI. The CDR3 loop is CASSDPRQGESYSTEAFF. The CDR3 DNA is TGTGCCAGCAGTGACCCGAGACAGGGGGAATCTTATAGCACTGAAGCTTTCTTT.

V is TRBV18 and J is TRBJ1-1; D is unclear. The CDR3 consists of 13 residues. Looked up from germline, CDR1 is KGHSH and CDR2 is LQKENI. V lost 6 bases, J lost 0 bases, and 8 bases lay in between. CDR3 protein: CASSQDLNTEAFF. CDR3 nucleotides: TGTGCCAGCTCCCAGGACTTGAACACTGAAGCTTTCTTT.

The chain joins TRBV5-1 to TRBJ2-6; possible D gene TRBD2, 5 bases. CDR3 length equals 19 residues. CDR1 is SGHRS and CDR2 is YFSETQ in the germline V gene. V lost 4 bases and J lost 0, with 20 bases in between. The DNA of the CDR3 is TGCGCCAGCAGCCCCTGGGGATCGATCGGGGTCTCTGGGGCCAACGTCCTGACTTTC. Residues: CASSPWGSIGVSGANVLTF.

V usage is TRBV2 and J usage is TRBJ2-2; 9 bases line up with TRBD2. J gave up 6 bases and V 5 bases, and 4 bases lay outside the gene matches. CDR1 is SNHLY, CDR2 FYNNEI, per germline. The CDR3 sequence is 14 residues long. CDR3 sequence: CASSILAGSGELFF. DNA for the CDR3: TGTGCCAGCAGTATCCTAGCGGGATCCGGGGAGCTGTTTTTT.

CDR3 bases: TGTGCCAGCAGCGGAACGGGAGGGCCGGCAGATACGCAGTATTTT. It codes for CASSGTGGPADTQYF. The chain combines TRBV2 with TRBJ2-3; TRBD2 agrees at 8 bases. The CDR3 is made up of 15 amino acids. With V trimmed by 6 bases and J by 4 bases, 9 bases remained unmatched. CDR1 and CDR2 (germline): SNHLY, FYNNEI.

This clone occurred once. The rearrangement links TRBV5-1 to TRBJ2-1; 7 bases agree with TRBD2. The CDR3 spans 14 residues. Losses at the gene ends were 0 bases for V and 9 bases for J; bases not matched to a gene: 6. Germline CDR1 is SGHRS and CDR2 is YFSETQ. CDR3 protein: CASSLGGGGGEQFF. CDR3 in DNA: TGCGCCAGCAGCTTGGGCGGCGGGGGAGGTGAGCAGTTCTTC. Variable domain in full (rest from reference TRBV5-1 and TRBJ2-1): KAGVTQTPRYLIKTRGQQVTLSCSPISGHRSVSWYQQTPGQGLQFLFEYFSETQRNKGNFPGRFSGRQFSNSRSEMNVSTLELGDSALYLCASSLGGGGGEQFFGPGTRLTVL.

The chain recombines TRBV11-2 with TRBJ1-2, with 8 bases identical to TRBD1. CDR1 and CDR2 (germline): SGHAT, FQNNGV. The CDR3 is 15 amino acids. With V trimmed by 4 bases and J by 8 bases, 12 bases remained unmatched. The CDR3 here is CASSSTRGRNDGYTF. The DNA for the CDR3 is TGTGCCAGCAGCTCCACCAGGGGGCGCAACGACGGCTACACCTTC.